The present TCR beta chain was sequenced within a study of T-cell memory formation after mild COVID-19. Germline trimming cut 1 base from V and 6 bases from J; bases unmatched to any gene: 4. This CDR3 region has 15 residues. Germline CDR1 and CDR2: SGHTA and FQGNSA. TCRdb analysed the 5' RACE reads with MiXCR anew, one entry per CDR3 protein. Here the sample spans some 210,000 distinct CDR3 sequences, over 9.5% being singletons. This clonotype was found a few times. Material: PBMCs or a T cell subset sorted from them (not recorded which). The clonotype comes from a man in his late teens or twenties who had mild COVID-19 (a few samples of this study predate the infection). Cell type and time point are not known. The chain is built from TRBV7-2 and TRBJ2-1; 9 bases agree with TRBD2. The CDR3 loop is CASSLVAGAPNEQFF. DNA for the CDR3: TGTGCCAGCAGCTTAGTAGCGGGGGCTCCCAATGAGCAGTTCTTC.